This T cell receptor (beta chain) was observed in a study of monozygotic twins with inflammatory bowel disease (dated by TCRdb to 2018 to 2020). At the level of the whole study: The full study comprised around 28 monozygotic twin pairs: nine German pairs (four IBD-concordant, five IBD-discordant) and 19 IBD-discordant Danish pairs. The search for disease-associated traits relied mainly on comparing, within discordant pairs, IBD patients with their genetically identical healthy co-twins. Each individual had, on average, about 151 000 unique TCRalpha sequences and 181 000 unique TCRbeta sequences available for analysis. On the study overall, not on this receptor specifically: Distinction between different T cell subtypes could not be achieved in the analysis. Repertoire similarity did not differ between concordant and discordant twins, possibly due to limited statistical power. The results gave no support for a single strong signal or clonotype linked to IBD. Background noise and inter-individual variability may have been introduced into the repertoires by the differing immunosuppressive treatments among patients. Measured by the inverse Simpson index, TCRbeta repertoire diversity was lower in IBD patients than in their healthy co-twins. IBD patients shared fewer clonotypes with other individuals than healthy twins did, most markedly in patients showing signs of disease activity.

A roughly 2.5 ml peripheral blood sample was drawn into PAXgene tubes per donor and stored at -80°C. Without any T cell sorting, total RNA was extracted from whole blood using the PAXgene blood miRNA kit on an automated QIAcube. Peripheral blood from monozygotic twin pairs who were concordant or discordant for inflammatory bowel disease underwent deep TCRalpha and TCRbeta repertoire profiling using unique molecular barcoding. For every twin pair, smoking habits were documented, and each individual was categorised as a current, former or never smoker. CDR1 and CDR2, per the germline V gene, are SQVTM and ANQGSEA. CDR3 length: 16 amino acids, cysteine to phenylalanine. The nucleotide record is missing. Libraries were constructed by 5' RACE. For each TCR library, around 4,000 ng of total RNA was used. For each sample, cDNA was synthesized in eight separate reactions using SMARTScribe reverse transcriptase. During cDNA synthesis, template switching introduced unique molecular identifiers that contained a 6-nucleotide sample barcode. TCRalpha and TCRbeta cDNA was amplified in two nested PCRs of about 16 and 10 cycles, and bead purification was carried out after each PCR. Before amplification, the cDNA was treated with uracil DNA-glycosylase and purified using the QIAquick PCR purification kit. In the second PCR, Illumina TruSeq-compatible adapters and sample-specific barcodes were added. TapeStation and Qubit were used to check library quality and concentration, and 4 to 6 ng of each library went into the pool. The pooled libraries were sequenced with 2 x 100 bp reads and custom sequencing primers on an Illumina HiSeq2500 single-index Rapid Run. As for how the authors treated the data: PCR and sequencing errors were corrected by UMI-based consensus assembly using MiGEC version 1.2.6. MiXCR version 2.1.1 was used for V(D)J alignment, clonotype assembly and CDR3 extraction. Normalisation of gene usage, clonotype sharing and MAIT/NKT TCR abundance was achieved by analysing the top 1000, 10 000 and 20 000 clonotypes per sample. After downsampling to 27 000 UMIs, diversity was calculated as the inverse Simpson index using the vegan R package. Statistical testing used paired Mann-Whitney U tests on the discordant twin pairs and applied Benjamini-Hochberg correction for multiple testing. After reprocessing by TCRdb, each CDR3 protein sequence is one entry, and no DNA is given. TCRdb, rather than the study authors, made the V and J calls. The sample table gives more than 85,000 distinct CDR3 sequences. The ten largest clones capture around 11% of the sample.

Details on this clonotype: Its antigen is currently not known.

The sequence links TRBV29-1 to TRBJ2-5. This receptor was identified in a human donor with ulcerative colitis or Crohn's disease, or a healthy co-twin of an affected twin (not recorded which). What was sequenced was blood. The CDR3 protein sequence reads: CSVEDRERKYQETQYF.